This T cell receptor beta chain was sequenced during a study of shared clonotypes between healthy human individuals. Study information: Used for every donor were three CD4 naive, three CD4 memory, two CD8 naive and one CD8 memory plate.

Overall study results and limits: The expectation was that sequencing depth would affect clonotype sharing among donors. Clonotypes which were not shared had lower generation probabilities than clonotypes that all four donors shared. Of the naive CD4 clonotypes, about 5% were shared across a handful of donors.

Naive CD8 cells lacked CD45RO, underwent positive selection for CCR7 and left out terminally differentiated effector memory CD45RA+ cells. Some clones are missing from TCRdb's copy, which holds only in-frame ones; the method was immunoSEQ multiplex PCR. The sample has 2 million or so clones; about 95% are singletons. V was trimmed by 2 bases and J by 0 bases, leaving 7 bases between them. Germline values: CDR1 GTSNPN, CDR2 SVGIG (reference sequence). The CDR3 length is 13 residues. This clone was detected many times. Antigen specificity is unknown. Other DNA sequences within the sample encode an identical CDR3.

Sequencing input: naive CD8+ T cells sorted from blood. This receptor was obtained from a young man in good health. V usage is TRBV30 and J usage is TRBJ1-1, with no clear D. In DNA form, the CDR3 reads TGTGCCTGGAGTCAAACACTGAACACTGAAGCTTTCTTT. Translated, it gives CAWSQTLNTEAFF.